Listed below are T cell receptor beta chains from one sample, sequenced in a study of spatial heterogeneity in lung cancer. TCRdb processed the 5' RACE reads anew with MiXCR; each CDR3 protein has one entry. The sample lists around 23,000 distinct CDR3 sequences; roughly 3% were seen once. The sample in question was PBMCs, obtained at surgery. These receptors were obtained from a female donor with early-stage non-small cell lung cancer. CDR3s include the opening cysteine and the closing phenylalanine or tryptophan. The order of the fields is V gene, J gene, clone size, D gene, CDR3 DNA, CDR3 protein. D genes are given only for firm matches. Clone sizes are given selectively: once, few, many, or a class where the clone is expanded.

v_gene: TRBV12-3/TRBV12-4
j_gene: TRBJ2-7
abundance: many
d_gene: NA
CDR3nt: TGTGCCAGCAGTCCTCCGACATACCGGAACGACGAGCAGTACTTC
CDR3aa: CASSPPTYRNDEQYF

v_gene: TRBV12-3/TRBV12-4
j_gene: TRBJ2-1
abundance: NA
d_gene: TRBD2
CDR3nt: TGTGCCAGCAGCCCTTCTAGCGGGGCCGAGCAGTTCTTC
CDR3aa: CASSPSSGAEQFF

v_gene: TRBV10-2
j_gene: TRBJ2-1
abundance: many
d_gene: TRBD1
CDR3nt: TGCGCCAGCAGAGACAGGGGGACGAACAATGAGCAGTTCTTC
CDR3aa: CASRDRGTNNEQFF

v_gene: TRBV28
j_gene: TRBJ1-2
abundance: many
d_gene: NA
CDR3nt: TGTGCCAGCAGTTTCATGCTCCGGGGCTACACCTTC
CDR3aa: CASSFMLRGYTF

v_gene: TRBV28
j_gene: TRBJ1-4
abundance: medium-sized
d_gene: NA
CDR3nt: TGTGCCAGCAGTTTATCCTCCCTAGTTGTATCAGCCTTT
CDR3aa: CASSLSSLVVSAF

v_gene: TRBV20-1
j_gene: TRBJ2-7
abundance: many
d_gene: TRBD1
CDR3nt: TGCAGTGCTAGACCGCCGACAGGGGTGGCTGAGCAGTACTTC
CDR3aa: CSARPPTGVAEQYF

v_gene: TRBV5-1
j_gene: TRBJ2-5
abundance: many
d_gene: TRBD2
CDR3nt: TGCGCCAGCAGCTGGGGACTAGCGGGACAAGAGACCCAGTACTTC
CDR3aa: CASSWGLAGQETQYF

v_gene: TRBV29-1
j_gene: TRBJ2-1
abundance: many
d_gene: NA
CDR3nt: TGCAGCGTTGAACACGCGGCCTACAATGAGCAGTTCTTC
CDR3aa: CSVEHAAYNEQFF

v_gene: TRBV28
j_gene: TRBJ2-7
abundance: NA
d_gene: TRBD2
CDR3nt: TGTGCCAGCAGTTATCTTAGCGGGATGAACGAGCAGTACTTC
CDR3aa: CASSYLSGMNEQYF

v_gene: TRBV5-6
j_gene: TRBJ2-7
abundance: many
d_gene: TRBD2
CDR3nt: TGTGCCAGCAGCTTGGGCGGGAGCTCCTACGAGCAGTACTTC
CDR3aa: CASSLGGSSYEQYF

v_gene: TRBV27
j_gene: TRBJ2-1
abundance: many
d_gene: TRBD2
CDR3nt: TGTGCCAGCAGTCTCGGGACTAGCTACCCTTACAATGAGCAGTTCTTC
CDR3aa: CASSLGTSYPYNEQFF

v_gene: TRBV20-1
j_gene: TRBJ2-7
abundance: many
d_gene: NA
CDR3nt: TGCAGTGCGGCTCGACCGTCCTACGAGCAGTACTTC
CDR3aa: CSAARPSYEQYF

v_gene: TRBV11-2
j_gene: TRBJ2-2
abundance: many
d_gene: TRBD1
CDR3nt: TGTGCCAGCAGTCTGGACAGGGACACCGGGGAGCTGTTTTTT
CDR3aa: CASSLDRDTGELFF

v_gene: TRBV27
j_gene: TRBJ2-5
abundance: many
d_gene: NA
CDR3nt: TGTGCCAGCAGTCCGGAAACGTACCAAGAGACCCAGTACTTC
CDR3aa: CASSPETYQETQYF

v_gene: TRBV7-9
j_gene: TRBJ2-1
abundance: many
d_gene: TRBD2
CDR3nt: TGTGCCAGCAGCCCCCGGACTAGCGGGAAATCCTACAATGAGCAGTTCTTC
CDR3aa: CASSPRTSGKSYNEQFF

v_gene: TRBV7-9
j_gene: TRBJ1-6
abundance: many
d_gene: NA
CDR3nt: TGTGCCAGCAGCTTACCCCCGGACCTAGGCGGCAATTCACCCCTCCACTTT
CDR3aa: CASSLPPDLGGNSPLHF

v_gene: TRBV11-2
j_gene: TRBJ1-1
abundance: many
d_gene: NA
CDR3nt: TGTGCCAGCAGCTTTCAGGGTAACACTGAAGCTTTCTTT
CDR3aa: CASSFQGNTEAFF

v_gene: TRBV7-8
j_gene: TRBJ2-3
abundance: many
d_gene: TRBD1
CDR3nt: TGTGCCAGCACCTGGGACAGACTCACAGATACGCAGTATTTT
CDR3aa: CASTWDRLTDTQYF